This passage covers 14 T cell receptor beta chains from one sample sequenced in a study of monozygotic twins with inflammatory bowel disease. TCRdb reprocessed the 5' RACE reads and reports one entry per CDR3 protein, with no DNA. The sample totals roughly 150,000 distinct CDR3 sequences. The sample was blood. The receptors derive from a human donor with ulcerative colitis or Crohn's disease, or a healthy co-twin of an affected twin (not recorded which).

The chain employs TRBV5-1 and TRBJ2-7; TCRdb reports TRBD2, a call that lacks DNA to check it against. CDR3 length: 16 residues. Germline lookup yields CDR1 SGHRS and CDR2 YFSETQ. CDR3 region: CASSPEASGVSYEQYF.

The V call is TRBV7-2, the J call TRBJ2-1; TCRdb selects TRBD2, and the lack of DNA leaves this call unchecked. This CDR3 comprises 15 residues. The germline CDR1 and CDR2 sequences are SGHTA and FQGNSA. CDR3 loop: CASSLERRANNEQFF.

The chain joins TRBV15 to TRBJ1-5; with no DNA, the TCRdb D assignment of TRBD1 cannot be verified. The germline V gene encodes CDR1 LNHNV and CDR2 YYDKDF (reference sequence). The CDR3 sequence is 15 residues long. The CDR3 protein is CATSRGQNSNQPQHF.

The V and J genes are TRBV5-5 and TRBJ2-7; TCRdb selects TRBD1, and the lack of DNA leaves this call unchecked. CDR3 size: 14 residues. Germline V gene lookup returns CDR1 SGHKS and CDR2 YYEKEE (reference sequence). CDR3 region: CASKVGQGIYEQYF.

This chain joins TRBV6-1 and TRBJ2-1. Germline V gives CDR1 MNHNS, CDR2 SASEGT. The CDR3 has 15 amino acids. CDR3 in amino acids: CASSPNVRSYNEQFF.

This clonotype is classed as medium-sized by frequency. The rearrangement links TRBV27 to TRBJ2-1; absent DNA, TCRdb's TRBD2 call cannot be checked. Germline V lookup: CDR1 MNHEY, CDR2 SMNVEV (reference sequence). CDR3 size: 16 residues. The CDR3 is CASSSPPSGRRYEQFF.

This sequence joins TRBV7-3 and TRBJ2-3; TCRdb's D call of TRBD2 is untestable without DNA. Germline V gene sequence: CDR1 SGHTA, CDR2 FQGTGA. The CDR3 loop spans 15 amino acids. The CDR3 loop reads CASSQSGLSTDTQYF.

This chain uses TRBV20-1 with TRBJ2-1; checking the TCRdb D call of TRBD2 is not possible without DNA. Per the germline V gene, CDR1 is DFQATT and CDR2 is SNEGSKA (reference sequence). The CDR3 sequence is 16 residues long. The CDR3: CSARDPLGGRAREQFF.

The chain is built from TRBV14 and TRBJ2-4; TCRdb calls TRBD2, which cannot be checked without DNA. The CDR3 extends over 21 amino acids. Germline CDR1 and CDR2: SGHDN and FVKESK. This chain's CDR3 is CASSQDFVGTGGLLVKNIQYF.

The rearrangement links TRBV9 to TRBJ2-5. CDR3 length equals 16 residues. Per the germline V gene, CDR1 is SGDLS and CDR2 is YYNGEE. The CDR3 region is CASSVDSSVAQETQYF.

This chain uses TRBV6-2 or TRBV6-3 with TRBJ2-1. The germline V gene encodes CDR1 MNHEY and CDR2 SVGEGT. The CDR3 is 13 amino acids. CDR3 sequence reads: CASSYGYYNEQFF.

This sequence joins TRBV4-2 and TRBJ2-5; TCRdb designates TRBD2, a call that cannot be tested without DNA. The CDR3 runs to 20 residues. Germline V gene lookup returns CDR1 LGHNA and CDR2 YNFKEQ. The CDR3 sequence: CASSQDHSTSGRLTQETQYF.

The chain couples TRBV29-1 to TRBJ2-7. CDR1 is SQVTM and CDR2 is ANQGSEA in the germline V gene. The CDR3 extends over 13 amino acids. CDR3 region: CSVEDRPWDEQYF.

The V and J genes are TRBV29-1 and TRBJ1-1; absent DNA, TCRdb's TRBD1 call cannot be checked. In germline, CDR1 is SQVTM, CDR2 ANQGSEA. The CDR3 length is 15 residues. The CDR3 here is CSVELWGRENTEAFF.